The 2 T cell receptor beta chains below were found in one sample sequenced in a study of cytomegalovirus exposure and HLA in healthy donors. The study ran its PCR with 60 Vbeta and 13 Jbeta primers. Method: immunoSEQ multiplex PCR; TCRdb's copy keeps in-frame clones and lacks some. In the table there are approximately 110,000 clones, around two thirds of which are singletons. Sequencing was carried out using PBMCs. Receptors originate from a man aged 25 to 45 in good health and CMV-seropositive.

J is TRBJ2-7 and V is TRBV11-1; maybe TRBD2 (5 bases). This CDR3 spans 13 amino acids. V was clipped by 4 bases and J by 4 bases, with 11 bases between them. Germline CDR1 reads SGHAT; CDR2 reads FQDESV (reference sequence). Here the CDR3 reads CASSYPEDYEQYF. The CDR3 bases are TGTGCCAGCAGCTATCCGGAGGATTACGAGCAGTACTTC.

The chain couples TRBV6-5 to TRBJ1-5; D is ambiguous. The CDR3 contains 16 residues. Germline CDR1 reads MNHEY; CDR2 reads SVGAGI. Trimming left V 2 bases short and J 7 bases short, with 18 bases between. The CDR3 sequence: CASSYPLPGREQPQHF. The DNA of the CDR3 is TGTGCCAGCAGTTACCCCCTTCCGGGGAGGGAGCAGCCCCAGCATTTT.